This T cell receptor (beta chain) was recorded in a study of shared clonotypes between healthy human individuals. There are 16 residues in the CDR3. Germline V CDR1 and CDR2: MNHNS, SASEGT. The junction had 4 bases not matched to a gene; V was cut back by 3 bases and J by 1 base. CD8 memory merged CD45RO+ with CCR7-negative CD45RA+ TemRA cells. Regarding the study as a whole: The low donor count limited represented genetic and exposure-history diversity. The sole specimen, blood, was sampled, and tissue repertoires likely differ. Non-shared clonotypes had lower generation probabilities than clonotypes shared by all four sorted-subset donors.

Sequencing used immunoSEQ multiplex PCR; TCRdb keeps in-frame clones, though not all of them. The data hold over 95,000 clones, with around 73% observed a single time. Comment on this clone: The antigen is undetermined.

V is TRBV6-1 and J is TRBJ2-1, with 9 positions matching TRBD2. Sequences were obtained from memory CD8+ T cells sorted from blood. Noted subset: CD45RO+ cells pooled with CCR7-negative TemRA cells. This clonotype was obtained from a woman aged 25 to 39 in good health. The CDR3, as DNA: TGTGCCAGCAGTGATCAAGCGGGAGGTTCCTACAATGAGCAGTTCTTC. It yields the protein CASSDQAGGSYNEQFF.